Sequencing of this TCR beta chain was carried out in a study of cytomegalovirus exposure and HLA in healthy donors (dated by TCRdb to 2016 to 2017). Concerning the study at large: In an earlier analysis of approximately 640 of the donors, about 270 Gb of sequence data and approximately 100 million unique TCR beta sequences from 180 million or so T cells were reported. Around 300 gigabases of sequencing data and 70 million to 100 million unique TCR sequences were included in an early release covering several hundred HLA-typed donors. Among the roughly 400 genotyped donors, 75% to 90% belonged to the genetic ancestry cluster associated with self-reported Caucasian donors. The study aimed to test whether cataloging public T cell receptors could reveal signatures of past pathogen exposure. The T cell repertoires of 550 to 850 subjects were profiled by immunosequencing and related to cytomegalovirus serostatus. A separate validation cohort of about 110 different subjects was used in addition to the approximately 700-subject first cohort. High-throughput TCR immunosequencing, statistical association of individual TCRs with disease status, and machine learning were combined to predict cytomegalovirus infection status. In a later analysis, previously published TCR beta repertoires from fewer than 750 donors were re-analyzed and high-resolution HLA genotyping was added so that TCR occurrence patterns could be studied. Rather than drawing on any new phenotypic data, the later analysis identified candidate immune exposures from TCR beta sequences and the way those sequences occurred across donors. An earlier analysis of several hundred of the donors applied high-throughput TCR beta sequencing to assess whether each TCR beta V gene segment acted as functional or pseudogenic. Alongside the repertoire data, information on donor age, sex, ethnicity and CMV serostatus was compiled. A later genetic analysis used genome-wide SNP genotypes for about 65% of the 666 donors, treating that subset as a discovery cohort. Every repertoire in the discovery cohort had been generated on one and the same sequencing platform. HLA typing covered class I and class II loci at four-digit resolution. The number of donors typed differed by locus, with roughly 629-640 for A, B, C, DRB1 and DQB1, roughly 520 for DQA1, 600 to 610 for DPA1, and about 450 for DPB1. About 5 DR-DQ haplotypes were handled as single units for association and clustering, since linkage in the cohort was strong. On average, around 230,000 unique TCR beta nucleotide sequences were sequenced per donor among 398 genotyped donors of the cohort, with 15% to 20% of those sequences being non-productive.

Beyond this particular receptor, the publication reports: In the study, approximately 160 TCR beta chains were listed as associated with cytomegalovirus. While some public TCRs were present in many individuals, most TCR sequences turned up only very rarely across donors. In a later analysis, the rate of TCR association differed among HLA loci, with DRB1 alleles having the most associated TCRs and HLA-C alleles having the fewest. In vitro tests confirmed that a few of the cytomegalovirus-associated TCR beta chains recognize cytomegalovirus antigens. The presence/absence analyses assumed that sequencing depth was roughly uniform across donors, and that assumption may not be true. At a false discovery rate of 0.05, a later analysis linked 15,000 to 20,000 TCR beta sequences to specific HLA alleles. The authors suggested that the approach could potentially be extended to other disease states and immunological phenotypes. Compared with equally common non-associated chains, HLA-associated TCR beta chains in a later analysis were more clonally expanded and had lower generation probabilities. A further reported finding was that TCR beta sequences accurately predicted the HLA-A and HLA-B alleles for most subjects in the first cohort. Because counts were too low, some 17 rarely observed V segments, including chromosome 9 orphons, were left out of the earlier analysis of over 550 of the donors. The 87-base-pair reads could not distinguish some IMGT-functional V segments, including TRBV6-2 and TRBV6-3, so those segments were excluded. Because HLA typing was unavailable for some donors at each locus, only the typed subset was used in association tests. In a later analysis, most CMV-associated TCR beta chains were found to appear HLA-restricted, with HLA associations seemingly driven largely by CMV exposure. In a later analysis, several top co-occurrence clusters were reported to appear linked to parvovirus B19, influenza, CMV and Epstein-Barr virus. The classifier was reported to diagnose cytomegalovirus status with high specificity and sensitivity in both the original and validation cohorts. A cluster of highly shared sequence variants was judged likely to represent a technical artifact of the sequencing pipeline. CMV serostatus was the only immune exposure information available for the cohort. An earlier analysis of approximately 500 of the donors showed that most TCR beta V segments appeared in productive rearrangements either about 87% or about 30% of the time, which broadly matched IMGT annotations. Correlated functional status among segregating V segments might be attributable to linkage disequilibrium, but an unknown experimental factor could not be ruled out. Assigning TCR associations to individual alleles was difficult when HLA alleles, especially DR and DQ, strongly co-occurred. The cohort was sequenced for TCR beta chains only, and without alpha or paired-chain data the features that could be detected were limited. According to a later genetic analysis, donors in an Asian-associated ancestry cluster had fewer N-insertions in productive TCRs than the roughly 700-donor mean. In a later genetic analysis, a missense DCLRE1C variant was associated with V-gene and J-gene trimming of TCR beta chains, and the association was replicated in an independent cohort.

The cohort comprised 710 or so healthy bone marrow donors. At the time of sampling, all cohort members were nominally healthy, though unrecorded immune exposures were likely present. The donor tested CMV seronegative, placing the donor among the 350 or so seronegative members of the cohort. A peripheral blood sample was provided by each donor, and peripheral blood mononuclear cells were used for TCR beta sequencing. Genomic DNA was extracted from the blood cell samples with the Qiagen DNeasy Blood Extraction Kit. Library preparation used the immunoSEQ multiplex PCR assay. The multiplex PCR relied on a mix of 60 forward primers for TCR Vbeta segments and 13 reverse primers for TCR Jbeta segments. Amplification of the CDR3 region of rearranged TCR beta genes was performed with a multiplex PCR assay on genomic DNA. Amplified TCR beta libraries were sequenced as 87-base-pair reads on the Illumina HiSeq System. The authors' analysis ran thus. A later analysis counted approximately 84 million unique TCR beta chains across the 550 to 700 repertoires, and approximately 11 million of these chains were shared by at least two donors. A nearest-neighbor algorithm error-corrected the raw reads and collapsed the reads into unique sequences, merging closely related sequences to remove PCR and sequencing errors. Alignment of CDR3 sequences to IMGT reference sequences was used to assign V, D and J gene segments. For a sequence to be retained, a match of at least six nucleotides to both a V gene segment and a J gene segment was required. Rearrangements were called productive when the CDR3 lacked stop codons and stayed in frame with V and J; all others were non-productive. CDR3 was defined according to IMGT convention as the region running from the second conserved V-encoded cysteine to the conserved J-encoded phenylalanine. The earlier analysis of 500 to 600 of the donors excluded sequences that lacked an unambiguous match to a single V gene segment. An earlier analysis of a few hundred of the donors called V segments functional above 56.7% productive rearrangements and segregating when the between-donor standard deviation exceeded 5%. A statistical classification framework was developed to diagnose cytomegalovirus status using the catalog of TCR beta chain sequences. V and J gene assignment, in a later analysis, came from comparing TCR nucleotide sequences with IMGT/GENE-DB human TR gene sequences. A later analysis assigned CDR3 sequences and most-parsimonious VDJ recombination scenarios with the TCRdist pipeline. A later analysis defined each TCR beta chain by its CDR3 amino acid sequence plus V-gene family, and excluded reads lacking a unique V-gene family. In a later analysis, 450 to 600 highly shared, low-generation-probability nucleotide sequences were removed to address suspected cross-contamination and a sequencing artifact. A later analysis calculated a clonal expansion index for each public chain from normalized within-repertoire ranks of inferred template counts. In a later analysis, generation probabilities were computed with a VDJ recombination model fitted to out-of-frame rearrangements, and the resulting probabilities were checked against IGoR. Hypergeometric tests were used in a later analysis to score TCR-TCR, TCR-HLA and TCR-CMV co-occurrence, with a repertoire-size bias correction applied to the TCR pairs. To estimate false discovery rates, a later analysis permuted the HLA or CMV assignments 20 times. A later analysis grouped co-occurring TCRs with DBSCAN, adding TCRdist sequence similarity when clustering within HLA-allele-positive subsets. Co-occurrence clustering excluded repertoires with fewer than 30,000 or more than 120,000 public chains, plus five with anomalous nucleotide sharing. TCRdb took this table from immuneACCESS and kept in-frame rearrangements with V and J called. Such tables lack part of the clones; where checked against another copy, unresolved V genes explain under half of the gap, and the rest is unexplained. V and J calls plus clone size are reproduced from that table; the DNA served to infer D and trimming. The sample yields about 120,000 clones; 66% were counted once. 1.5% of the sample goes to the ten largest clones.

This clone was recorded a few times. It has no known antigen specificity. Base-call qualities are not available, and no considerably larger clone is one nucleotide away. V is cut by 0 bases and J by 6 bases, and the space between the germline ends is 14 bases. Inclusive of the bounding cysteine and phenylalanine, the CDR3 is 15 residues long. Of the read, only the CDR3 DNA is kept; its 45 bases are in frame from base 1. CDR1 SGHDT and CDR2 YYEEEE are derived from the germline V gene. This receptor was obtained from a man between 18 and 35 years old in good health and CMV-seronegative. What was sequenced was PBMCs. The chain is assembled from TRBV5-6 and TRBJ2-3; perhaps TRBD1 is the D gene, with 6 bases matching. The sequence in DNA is TGTGCCAGCAGCTTGGAAGAAGACAGGAACGATACGCAGTATTTT. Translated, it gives CASSLEEDRNDTQYF.